Included here is one TCR beta chain sequence, with context. This specimen belongs to a study of T cells in Graves' hyperthyroidism and ophthalmopathy. Amplification targeted TCR beta CDR3 regions from RNA transcripts. A first-round RT-PCR of the TCR CDR3 used the HTBI primer set. TCRdb reanalysed the multiplex PCR reads using MiXCR and keeps one entry per CDR3 protein. The table shows under 350,000 distinct CDR3 sequences, with around a sixth occurring only once. CDR3 length: 15 residues. V shed 1 base and J shed 2 bases, with 11 bases lying between them. Germline lookup yields CDR1 PRHDT and CDR2 FYEKMQ (reference sequence).

Sequencing was performed on blood. V gene TRBV13 combines with J gene TRBJ1-1; no clear D gene. The clonotype originates from a woman aged 45-65 years with Graves' hyperthyroidism. The CDR3 DNA follows: TGTGCCAGCAGCTTAGCGGCGGGTTCCAACACTGAAGCTTTCTTT. Protein sequence: CASSLAAGSNTEAFF.